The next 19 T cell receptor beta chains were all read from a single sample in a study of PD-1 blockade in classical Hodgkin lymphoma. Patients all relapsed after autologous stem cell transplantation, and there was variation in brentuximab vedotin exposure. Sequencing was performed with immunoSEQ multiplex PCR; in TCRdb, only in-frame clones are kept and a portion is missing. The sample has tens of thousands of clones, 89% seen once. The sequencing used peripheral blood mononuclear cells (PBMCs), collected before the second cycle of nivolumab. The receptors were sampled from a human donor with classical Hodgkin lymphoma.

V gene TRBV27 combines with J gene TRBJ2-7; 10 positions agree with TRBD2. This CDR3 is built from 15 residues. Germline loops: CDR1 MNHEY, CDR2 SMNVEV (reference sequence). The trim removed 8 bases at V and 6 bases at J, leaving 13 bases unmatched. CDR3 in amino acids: CASAILLAGVSEQYF. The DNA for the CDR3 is TGTGCCAGCGCCATACTTCTAGCGGGAGTCTCCGAGCAGTACTTC.

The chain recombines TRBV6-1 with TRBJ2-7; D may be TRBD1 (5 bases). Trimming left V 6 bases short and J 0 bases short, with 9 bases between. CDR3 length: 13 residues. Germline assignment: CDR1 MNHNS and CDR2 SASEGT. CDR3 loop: CASRTGASYEQYF. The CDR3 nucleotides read TGTGCCAGCAGAACAGGAGCCTCCTACGAGCAGTACTTC.

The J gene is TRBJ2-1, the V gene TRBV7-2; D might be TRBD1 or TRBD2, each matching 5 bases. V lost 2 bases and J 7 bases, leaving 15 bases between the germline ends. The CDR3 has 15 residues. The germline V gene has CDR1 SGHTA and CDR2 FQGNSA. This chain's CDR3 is CASSLSLLGVNEQFF. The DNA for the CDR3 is TGTGCCAGCAGCTTAAGTCTCTTGGGGGTTAATGAGCAGTTCTTC.

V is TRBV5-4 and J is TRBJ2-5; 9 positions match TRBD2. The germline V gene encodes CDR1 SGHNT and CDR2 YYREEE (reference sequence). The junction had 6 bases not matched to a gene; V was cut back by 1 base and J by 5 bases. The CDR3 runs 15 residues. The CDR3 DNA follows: TGTGCCAGCAGCTTGTCCGCGGGAGGGCCGGAGACCCAGTACTTC. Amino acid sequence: CASSLSAGGPETQYF.

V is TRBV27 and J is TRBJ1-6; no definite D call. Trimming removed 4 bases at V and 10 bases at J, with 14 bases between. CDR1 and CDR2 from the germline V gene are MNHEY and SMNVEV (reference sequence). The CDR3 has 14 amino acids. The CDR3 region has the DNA TGTGCCAGCAGTTCCCACGGATCCGGGTCACCCCTCCACTTT. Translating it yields CASSSHGSGSPLHF.

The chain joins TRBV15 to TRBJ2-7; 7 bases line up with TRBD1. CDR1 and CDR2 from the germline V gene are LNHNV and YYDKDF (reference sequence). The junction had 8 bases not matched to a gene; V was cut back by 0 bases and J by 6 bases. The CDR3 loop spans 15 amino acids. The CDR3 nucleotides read TGTGCCACCAGCAGAGATGGTGACAGGGCATTCGAGCAGTACTTC. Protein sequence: CATSRDGDRAFEQYF.

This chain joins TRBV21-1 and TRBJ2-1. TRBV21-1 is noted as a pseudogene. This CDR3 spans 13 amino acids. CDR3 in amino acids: CASSHDLGSGQFF. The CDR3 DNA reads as TGTGCCAGCAGCCATGACCTGGGGTCAGGGCAGTTCTTC.

The CDR3 is CASRRENNSPLHF. CDR3 sequence (DNA): TGTGCCAGCCGCAGGGAGAATAATTCACCCCTCCACTTT. V is TRBV6-1 and J is TRBJ1-6; TRBD1 is a possible D gene (5 bases). This CDR3 region has 13 residues. V was cut by 8 bases and J by 5 bases, with 10 bases left in between. CDR1 and CDR2 from the germline V gene are MNHNS and SASEGT.

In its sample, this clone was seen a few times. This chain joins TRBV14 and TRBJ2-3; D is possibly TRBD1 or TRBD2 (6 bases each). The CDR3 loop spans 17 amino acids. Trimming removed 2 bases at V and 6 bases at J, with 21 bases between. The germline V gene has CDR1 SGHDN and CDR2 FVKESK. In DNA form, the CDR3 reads TGTGCCAGCAGCCAACCGGAGGGGGTCGCTAGGCAGGATACGCAGTATTTT. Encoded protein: CASSQPEGVARQDTQYF. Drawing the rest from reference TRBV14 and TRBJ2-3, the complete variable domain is EAGVTQFPSHSVIEKGQTVTLRCDPISGHDNLYWYRRVMGKEIKFLLHFVKESKQDESGMPNNRFLAERTGGTYSTLKVQPAELEDSGVYFCASSQPEGVARQDTQYFGPGTRLTVL.

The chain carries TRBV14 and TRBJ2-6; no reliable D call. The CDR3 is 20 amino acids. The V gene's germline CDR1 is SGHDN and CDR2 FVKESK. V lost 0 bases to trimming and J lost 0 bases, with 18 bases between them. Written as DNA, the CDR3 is TGTGCCAGCAGCCAAGAGGAGACGCAGTACTGGCACTCTGGGGCCAACGTCCTGACTTTC. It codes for CASSQEETQYWHSGANVLTF.

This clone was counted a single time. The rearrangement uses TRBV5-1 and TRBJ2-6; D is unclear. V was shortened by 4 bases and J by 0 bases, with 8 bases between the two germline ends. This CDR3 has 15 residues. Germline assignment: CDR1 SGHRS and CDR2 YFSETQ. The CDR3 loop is CASSPLSSGANVLTF. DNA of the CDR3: TGCGCCAGCAGCCCTTTGAGCTCTGGGGCCAACGTCCTGACTTTC.

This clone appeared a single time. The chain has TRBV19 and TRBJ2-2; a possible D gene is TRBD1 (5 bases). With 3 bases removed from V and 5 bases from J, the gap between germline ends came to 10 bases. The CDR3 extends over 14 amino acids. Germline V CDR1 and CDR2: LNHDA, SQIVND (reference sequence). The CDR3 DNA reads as TGTGCCAGTAGTATCCCCCAGGGAACCGGGGAGCTGTTTTTT. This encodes CASSIPQGTGELFF.

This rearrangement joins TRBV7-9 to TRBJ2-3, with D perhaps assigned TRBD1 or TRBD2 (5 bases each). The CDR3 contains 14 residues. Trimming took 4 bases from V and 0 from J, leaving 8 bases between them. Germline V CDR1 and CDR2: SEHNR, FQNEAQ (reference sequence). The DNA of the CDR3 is TGTGCCAGCAGCTCCTGGGACAGCACAGATACGCAGTATTTT. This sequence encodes CASSSWDSTDTQYF.

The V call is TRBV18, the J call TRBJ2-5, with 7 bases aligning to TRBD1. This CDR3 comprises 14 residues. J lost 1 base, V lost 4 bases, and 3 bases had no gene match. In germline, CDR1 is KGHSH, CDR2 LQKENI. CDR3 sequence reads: CASSLRQGQETQYF. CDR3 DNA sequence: TGTGCCAGCTCACTGCGACAGGGCCAAGAGACCCAGTACTTC.

CDR3 in amino acids: CASSVEAGPSYEQYF. In DNA, the CDR3 is TGTGCCAGCAGCGTAGAAGCGGGACCCTCCTACGAGCAGTACTTC. The rearrangement joins TRBV9 to TRBJ2-7; 7 bases align to TRBD2. V lost 0 bases to trimming and J lost 0 bases; unmatched junction nucleotides: 3. This CDR3 region has 15 residues. Germline CDR1 is SGDLS and CDR2 is YYNGEE.

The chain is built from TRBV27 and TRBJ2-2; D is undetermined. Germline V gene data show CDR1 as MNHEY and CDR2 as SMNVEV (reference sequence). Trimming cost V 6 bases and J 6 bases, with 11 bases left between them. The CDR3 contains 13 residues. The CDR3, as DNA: TGTGCCAGCAGCAAATCAGTTGCCGGGGAGCTGTTTTTT. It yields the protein CASSKSVAGELFF.

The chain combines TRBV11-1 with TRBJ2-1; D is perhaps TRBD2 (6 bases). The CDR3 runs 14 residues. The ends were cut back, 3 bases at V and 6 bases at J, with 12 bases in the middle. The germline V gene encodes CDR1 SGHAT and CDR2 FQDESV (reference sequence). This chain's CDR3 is CASSLGLGGNEQFF. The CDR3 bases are TGTGCCAGCAGCTTGGGGCTGGGGGGCAATGAGCAGTTCTTC.

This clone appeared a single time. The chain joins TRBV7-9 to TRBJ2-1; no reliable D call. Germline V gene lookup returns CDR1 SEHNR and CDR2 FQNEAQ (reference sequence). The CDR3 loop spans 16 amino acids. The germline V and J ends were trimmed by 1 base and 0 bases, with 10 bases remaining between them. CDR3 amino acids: CASSLDLTSSYNEQFF. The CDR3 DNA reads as TGTGCCAGCAGCTTAGATTTGACCAGCTCCTACAATGAGCAGTTCTTC.

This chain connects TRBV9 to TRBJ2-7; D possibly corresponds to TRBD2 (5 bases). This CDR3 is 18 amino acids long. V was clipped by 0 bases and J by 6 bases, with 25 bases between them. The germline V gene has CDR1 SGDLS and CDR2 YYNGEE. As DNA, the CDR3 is TGTGCCAGCAGCGTAGCTCTCCCTCGTTGTTATAGGAGGTGCGAGCAGTACTTC. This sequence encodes CASSVALPRCYRRCEQYF. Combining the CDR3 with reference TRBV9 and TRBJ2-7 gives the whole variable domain DSGVTQTPKHLITATGQRVTLRCSPRSGDLSVYWYQQSLDQGLQFLIQYYNGEERAKGNILERFSAQQFPDLHSELNLSSLELGDSALYFCASSVALPRCYRRCEQYFGPGTRLTVT.